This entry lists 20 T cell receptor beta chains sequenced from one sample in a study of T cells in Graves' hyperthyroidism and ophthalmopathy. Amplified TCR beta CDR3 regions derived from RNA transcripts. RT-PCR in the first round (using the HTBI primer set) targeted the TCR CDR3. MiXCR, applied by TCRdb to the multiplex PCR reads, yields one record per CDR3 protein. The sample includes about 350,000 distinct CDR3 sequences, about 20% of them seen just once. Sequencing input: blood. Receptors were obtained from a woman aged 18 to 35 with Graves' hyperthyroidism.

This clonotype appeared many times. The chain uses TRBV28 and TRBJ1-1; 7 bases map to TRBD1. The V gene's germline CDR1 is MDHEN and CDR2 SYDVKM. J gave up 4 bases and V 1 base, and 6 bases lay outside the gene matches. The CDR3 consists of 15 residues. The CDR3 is CASSLYTGAFTEAFF. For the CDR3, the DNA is TGTGCCAGCAGTTTATATACAGGGGCCTTCACTGAAGCTTTCTTT.

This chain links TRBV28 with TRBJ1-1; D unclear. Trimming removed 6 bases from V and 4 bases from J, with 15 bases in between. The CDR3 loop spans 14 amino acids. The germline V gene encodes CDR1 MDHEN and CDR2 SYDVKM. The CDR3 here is CASRLPLAGTEAFF. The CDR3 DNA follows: TGTGCCAGCAGACTACCTTTGGCAGGCACTGAAGCTTTCTTT. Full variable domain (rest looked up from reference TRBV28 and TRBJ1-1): DVKVTQSSRYLVKRTGEKVFLECVQDMDHENMFWYRQDPGLGLRLIYFSYDVKMKEKGDIPEGYSVSREKKERFSLILESASTNQTSMYLCASRLPLAGTEAFFGQGTRLTVV.

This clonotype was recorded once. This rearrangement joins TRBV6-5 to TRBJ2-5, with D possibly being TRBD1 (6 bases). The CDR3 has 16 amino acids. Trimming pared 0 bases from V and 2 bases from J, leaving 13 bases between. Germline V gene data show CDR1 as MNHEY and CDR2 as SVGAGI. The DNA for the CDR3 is TGTGCCAGCAGTTACTCGGGGGACACAGTACAAGAGACCCAGTACTTC. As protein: CASSYSGDTVQETQYF.

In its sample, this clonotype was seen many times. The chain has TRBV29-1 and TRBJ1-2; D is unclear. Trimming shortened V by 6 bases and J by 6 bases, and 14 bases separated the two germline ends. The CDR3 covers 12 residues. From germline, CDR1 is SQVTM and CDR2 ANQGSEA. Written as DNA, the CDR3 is TGCAGCGTACTTCTGGTAGGGAATGGCTACACCTTC. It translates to CSVLLVGNGYTF.

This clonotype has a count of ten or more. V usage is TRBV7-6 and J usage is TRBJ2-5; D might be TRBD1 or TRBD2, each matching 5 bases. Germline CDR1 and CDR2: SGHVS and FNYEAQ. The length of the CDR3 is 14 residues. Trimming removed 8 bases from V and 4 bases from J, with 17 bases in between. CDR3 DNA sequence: TGTGCCAGCGGCAGTCGGGGAAGGGGAGAGACCCAGTACTTC. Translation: CASGSRGRGETQYF.

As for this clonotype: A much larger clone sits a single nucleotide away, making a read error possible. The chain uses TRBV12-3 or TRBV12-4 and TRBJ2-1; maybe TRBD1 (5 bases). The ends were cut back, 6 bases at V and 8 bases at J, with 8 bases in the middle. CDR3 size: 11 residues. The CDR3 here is CASRFRDEQFF. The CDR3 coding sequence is TGTGCCAGCAGATTCAGGGATGAGCAGTTCTTC.

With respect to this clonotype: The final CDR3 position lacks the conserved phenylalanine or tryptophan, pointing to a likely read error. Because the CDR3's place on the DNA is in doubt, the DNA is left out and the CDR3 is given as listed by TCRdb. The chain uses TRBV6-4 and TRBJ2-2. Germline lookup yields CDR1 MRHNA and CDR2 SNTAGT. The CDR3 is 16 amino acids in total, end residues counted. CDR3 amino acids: CASSDIAGANTGELCV.

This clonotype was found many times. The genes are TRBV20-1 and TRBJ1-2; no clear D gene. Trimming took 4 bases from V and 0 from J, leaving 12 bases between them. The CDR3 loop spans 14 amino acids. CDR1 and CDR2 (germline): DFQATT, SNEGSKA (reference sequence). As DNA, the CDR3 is TGCAGTGCTAATGCCGAGAAGTCTAACTATGGCTACACCTTC. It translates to CSANAEKSNYGYTF.

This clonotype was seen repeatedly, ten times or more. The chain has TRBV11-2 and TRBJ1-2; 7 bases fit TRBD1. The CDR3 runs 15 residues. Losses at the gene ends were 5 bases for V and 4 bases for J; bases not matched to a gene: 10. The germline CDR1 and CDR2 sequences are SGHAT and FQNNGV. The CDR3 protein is CASSPRGGGGYGYTF. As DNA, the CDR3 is TGTGCCAGCAGCCCCAGGGGGGGCGGTGGCTATGGCTACACCTTC.

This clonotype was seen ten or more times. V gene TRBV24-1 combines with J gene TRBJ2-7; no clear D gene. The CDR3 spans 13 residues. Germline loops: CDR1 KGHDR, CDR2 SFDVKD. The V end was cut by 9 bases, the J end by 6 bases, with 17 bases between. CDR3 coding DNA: TGTGCCACCGGGGTACCGGGCCGCGGCGAGCAGTACTTC. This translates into CATGVPGRGEQYF.

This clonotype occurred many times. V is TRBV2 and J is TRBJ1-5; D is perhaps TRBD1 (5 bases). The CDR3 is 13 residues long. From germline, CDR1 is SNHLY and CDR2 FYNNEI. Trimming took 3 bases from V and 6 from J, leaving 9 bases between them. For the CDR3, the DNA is TGTGCCAGCAGTGAGGGGGACCGTCAGCCCCAGCATTTT. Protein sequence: CASSEGDRQPQHF.

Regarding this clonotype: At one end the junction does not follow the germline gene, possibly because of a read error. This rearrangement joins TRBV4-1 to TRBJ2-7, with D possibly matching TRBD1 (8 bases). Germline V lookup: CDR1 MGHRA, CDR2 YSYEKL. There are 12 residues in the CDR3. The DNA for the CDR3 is TGTGCCAGCAGAACCACAGGGGGGGGCGAGTACTTC. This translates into CASRTTGGGEYF.

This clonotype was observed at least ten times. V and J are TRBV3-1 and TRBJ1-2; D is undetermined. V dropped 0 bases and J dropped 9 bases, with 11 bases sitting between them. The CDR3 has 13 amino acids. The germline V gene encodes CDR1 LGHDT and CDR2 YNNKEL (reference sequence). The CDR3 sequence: CASSQDETDSYTF. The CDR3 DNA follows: TGTGCCAGCAGCCAAGATGAAACAGATAGCTACACCTTC.

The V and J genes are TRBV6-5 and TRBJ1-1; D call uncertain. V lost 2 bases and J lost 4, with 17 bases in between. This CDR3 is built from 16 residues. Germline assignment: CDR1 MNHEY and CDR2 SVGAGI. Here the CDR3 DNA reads TGTGCCAGCAGTTACAGCGTCGGGGATTCTTTCACTGAAGCTTTCTTT. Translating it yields CASSYSVGDSFTEAFF.

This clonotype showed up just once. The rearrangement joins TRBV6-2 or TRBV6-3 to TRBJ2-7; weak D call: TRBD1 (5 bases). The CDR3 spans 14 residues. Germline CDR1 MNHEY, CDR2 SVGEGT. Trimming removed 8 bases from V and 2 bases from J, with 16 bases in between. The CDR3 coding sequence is TGTGCCAGCTGTCATACAGGTCCTACCTACGAGCAGTACTTC. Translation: CASCHTGPTYEQYF.

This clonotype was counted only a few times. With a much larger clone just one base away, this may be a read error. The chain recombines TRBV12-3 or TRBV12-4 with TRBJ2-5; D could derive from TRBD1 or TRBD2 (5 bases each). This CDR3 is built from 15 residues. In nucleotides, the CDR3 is TGTGCCAGCAGTTTAGGGGGACGGGGATCGGGGACCAAGTACTTC. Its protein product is CASSLGGRGSGTKYF.

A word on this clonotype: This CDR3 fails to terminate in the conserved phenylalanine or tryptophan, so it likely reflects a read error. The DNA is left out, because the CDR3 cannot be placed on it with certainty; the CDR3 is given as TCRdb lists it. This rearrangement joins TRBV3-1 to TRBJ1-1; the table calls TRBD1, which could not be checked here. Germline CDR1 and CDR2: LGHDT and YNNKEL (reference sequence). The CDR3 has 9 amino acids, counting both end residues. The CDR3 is CASSPRDMS.

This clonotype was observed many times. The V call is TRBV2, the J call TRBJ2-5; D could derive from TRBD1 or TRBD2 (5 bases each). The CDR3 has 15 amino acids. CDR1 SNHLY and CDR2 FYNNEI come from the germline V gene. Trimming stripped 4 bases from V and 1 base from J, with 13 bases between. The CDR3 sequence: CASSATRGTQETQYF. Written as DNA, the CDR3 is TGTGCCAGCAGTGCCACTAGGGGTACCCAAGAGACCCAGTACTTC. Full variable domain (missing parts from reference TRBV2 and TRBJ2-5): EPEVTQTPSHQVTQMGQEVILRCVPISNHLYFYWYRQILGQKVEFLVSFYNNEISEKSEIFDDQFSVERPDGSNFTLKIRSTKLEDSAMYFCASSATRGTQETQYFGPGTRLLVL.

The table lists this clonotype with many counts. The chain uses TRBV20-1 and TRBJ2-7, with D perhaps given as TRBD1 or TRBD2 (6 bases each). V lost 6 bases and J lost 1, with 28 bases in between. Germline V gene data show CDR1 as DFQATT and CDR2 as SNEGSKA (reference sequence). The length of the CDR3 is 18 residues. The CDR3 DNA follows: TGCAGTGCCCCCATACCCACCCCGGGGGCCATTATTTCCTACGAGCAGTACTTC. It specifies CSAPIPTPGAIISYEQYF.

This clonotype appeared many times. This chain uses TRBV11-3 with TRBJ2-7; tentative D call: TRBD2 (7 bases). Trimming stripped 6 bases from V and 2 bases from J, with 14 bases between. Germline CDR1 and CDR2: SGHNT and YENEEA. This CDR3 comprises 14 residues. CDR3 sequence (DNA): TGTGCCAGCAGTCGGGGAGGGGGTGCCTACGAGCAGTACTTC. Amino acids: CASSRGGGAYEQYF.